Sequencing of this T cell receptor beta chain was carried out in a study of shared clonotypes between healthy human individuals. Study-level background: Serving as donors were two women and a few men, whose ages spanned 18 to 49.

With 1 base clipped from V and 2 bases from J, the junction kept 6 bases outside the gene matches. CDR1 is KGHSH and CDR2 is LQKENI in the germline V gene. The CDR3 length is 16 residues. A split of CD4+ cells into CD45RA+ naive and CD45RA-negative memory subsets was performed. Measured with immunoSEQ multiplex PCR; TCRdb has only the in-frame clones, and not every one. The sample contains around 700,000 clones, approximately 79% of which appear only once. The sequencing input was memory CD4+ T cells sorted from blood. Subset meaning: CD45RA-negative fraction. The source is a woman between 25 and 40 years old in good health. This chain joins TRBV18 and TRBJ2-5; 8 bases align to TRBD1. In nucleotides, the CDR3 is TGTGCCAGCTCACCACGACCCCAGGGGGCACAAGAGACCCAGTACTTC. Amino acid sequence: CASSPRPQGAQETQYF.